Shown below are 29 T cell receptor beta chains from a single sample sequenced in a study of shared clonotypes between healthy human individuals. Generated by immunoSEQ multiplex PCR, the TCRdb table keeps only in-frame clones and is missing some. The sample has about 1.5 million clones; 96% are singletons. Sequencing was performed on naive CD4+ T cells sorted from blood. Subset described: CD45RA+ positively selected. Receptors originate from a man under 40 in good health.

CDR3: CASSGGVAKNIQYF. The CDR3 DNA reads as TGTGCCAGCTCGGGAGGGGTAGCCAAAAACATTCAGTACTTC. The chain couples TRBV18 to TRBJ2-4; 7 nucleotides align to TRBD2. CDR1 is KGHSH, CDR2 LQKENI, per germline. The CDR3 is 14 amino acids. J lost 0 bases, V lost 6 bases, and 2 bases had no gene match.

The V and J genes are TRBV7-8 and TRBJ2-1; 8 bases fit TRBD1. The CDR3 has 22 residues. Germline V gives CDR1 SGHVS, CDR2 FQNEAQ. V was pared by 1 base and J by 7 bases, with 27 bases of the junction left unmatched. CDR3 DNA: TGTGCCAGCAGCTTAGAGCGGACAGGGTGGGAGAGTTTGAGGGGGCACACGAATGAGCAGTTCTTC. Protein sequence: CASSLERTGWESLRGHTNEQFF.

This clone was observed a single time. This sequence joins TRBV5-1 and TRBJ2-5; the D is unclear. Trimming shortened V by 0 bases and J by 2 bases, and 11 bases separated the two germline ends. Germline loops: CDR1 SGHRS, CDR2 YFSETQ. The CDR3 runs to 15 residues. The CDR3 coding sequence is TGCGCCAGCAGCTTGGACGTGGGTAGGCAAGAGACCCAGTACTTC. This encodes CASSLDVGRQETQYF.

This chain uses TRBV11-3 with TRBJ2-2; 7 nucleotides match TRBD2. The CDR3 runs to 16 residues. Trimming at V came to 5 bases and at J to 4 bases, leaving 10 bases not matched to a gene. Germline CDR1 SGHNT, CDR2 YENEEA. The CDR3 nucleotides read TGTGCCAGCAGCCCCCGGGCTAGCGGTTTCACCGGGGAGCTGTTTTTT. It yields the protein CASSPRASGFTGELFF. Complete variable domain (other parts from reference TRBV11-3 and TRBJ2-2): EAGVVQSPRYKIIEKKQPVAFWCNPISGHNTLYWYLQNLGQGPELLIRYENEEAVDDSQLPKDRFSAERLKGVDSTLKIQPAELGDSAVYLCASSPRASGFTGELFFGEGSRLTVL.

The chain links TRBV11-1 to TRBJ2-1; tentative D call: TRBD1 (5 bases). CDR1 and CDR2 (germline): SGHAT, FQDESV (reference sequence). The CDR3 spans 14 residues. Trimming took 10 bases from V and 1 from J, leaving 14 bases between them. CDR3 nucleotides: TGTGCCACGACAAAGGACACTTCCTACAATGAGCAGTTCTTC. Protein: CATTKDTSYNEQFF.

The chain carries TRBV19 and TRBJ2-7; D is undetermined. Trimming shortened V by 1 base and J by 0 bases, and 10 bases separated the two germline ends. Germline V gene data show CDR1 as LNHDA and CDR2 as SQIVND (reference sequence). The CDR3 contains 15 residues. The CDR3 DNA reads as TGTGCCAGTAGTATAGTGGCAGGTCCCTCCTACGAGCAGTACTTC. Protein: CASSIVAGPSYEQYF.

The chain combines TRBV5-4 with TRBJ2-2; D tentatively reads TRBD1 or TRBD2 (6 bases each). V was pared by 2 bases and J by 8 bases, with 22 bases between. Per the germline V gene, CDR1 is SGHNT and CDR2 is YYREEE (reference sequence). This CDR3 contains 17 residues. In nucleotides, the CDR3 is TGTGCCAGCAGCTTCGGACAGCCAGTTCTTGGGACTGGGGAGCTGTTTTTT. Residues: CASSFGQPVLGTGELFF.

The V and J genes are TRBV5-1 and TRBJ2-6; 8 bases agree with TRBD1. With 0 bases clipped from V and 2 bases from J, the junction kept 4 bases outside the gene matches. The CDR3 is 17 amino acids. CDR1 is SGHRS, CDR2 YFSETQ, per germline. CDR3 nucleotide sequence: TGCGCCAGCAGCTTGGACAGGGGGTCAGCTGGGGCCAACGTCCTGACTTTC. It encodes CASSLDRGSAGANVLTF.

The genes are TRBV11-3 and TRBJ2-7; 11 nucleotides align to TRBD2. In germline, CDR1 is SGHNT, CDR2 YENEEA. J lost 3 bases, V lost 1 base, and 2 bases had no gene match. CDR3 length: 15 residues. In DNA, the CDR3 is TGTGCCAGCAGCTTAGTTGGGACTAGCGGCTACGAGCAGTACTTC. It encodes CASSLVGTSGYEQYF.

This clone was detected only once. CDR3 amino acids: CASSLLGGEQYF. CDR3 sequence (DNA): TGTGCCAGCAGCTTGCTAGGCGGCGAGCAGTACTTC. V and J are TRBV5-6 and TRBJ2-7; D is unresolved. From germline, CDR1 is SGHDT and CDR2 YYEEEE. V was cut by 1 base and J by 6 bases, with 8 bases left in between. CDR3 length: 12 amino acids.

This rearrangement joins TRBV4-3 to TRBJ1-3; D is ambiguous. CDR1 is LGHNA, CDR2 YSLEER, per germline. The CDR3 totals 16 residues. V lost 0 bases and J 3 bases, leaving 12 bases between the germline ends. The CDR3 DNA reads TGCGCCAGCAGCCAAGAATCGCACCTGCTTGGAAACACCATATATTTT. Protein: CASSQESHLLGNTIYF.

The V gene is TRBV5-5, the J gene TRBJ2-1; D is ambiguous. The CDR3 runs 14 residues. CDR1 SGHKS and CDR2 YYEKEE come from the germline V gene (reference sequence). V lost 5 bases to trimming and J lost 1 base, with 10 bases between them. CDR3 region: CASRRFGSYNEQFF. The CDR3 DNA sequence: TGTGCCAGCAGAAGATTCGGTTCCTACAATGAGCAGTTCTTC.

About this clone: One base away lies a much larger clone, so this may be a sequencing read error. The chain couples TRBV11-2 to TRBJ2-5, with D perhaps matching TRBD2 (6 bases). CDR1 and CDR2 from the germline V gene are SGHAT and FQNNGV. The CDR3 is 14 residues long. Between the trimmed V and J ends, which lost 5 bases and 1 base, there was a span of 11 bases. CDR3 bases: TGTGCCAGCAGCCCCCGGGGGACCCAAGAGACCCAGTACTTC. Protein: CASSPRGTQETQYF.

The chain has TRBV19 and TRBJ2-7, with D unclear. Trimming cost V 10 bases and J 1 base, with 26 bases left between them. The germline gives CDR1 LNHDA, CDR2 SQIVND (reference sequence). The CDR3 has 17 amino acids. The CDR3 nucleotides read TGTGCCATCCCCATTGAGAGGTGGCGGCACCCGTCCTACGAGCAGTACTTC. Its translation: CAIPIERWRHPSYEQYF.

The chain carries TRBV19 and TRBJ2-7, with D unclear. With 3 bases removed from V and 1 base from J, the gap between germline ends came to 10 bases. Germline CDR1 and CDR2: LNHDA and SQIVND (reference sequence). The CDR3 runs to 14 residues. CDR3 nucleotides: TGTGCCAGTAGTATGACTGCTACATCCTACGAGCAGTACTTC. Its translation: CASSMTATSYEQYF.

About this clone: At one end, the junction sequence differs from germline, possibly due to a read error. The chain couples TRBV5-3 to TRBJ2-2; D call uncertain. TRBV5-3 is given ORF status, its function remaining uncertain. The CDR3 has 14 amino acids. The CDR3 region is CARSCRMNPGELFF. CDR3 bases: TGTGCCAGAAGCTGCCGCATGAACCCCGGGGAGCTGTTTTTT.

Written as DNA, the CDR3 is TGTGCCAGCAAAGGGGTCAGGGAAGGCTACACCTTC. Protein product: CASKGVREGYTF. This chain uses TRBV6-5 with TRBJ1-2; TRBD1 is a possible D gene (5 bases). The CDR3 runs 12 residues. V was cut by 7 bases and J by 8 bases, with 14 bases left in between. Germline CDR1 and CDR2: MNHEY and SVGAGI.

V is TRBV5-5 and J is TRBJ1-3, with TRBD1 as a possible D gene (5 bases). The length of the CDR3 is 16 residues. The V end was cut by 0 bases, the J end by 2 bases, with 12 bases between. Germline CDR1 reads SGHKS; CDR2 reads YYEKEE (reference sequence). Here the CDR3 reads CASSLAPGQTGNTIYF. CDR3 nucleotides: TGTGCCAGCAGCTTGGCCCCAGGGCAAACTGGAAACACCATATATTTT.

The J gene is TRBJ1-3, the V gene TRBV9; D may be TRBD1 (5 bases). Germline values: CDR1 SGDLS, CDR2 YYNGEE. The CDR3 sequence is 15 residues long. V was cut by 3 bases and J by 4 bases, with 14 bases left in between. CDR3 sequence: CASSGGTIGGNTIYF. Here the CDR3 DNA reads TGTGCCAGCAGCGGGGGGACCATCGGAGGAAACACCATATATTTT. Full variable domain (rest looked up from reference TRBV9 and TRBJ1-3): DSGVTQTPKHLITATGQRVTLRCSPRSGDLSVYWYQQSLDQGLQFLIQYYNGEERAKGNILERFSAQQFPDLHSELNLSSLELGDSALYFCASSGGTIGGNTIYFGEGSWLTVV.

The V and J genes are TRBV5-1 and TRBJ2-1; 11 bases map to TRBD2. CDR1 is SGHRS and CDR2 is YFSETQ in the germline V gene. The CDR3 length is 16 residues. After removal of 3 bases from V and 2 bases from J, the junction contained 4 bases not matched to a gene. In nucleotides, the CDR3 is TGCGCCAGCAGCTCCATAGCGGGAGGGCCCTACAATGAGCAGTTCTTC. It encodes CASSSIAGGPYNEQFF.

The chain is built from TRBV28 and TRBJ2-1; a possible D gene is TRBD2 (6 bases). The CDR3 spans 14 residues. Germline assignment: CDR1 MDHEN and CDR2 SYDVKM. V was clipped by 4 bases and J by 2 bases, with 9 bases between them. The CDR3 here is CASSSGVPYNEQFF. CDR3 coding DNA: TGTGCCAGCAGTTCGGGAGTCCCCTACAATGAGCAGTTCTTC.

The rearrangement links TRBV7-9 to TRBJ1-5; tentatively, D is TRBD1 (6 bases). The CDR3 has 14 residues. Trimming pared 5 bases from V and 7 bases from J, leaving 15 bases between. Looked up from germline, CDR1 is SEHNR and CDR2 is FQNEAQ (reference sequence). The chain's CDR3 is CASSLGGPGQPQHF. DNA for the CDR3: TGTGCCAGCAGCCTCGGGGGGCCCGGCCAGCCCCAGCATTTT. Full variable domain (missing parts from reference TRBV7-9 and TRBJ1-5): DTGVSQNPRHKITKRGQNVTFRCDPISEHNRLYWYRQTLGQGPEFLTYFQNEAQLEKSRLLSDRFSAERPKGSFSTLEIQRTEQGDSAMYLCASSLGGPGQPQHFGDGTRLSIL.

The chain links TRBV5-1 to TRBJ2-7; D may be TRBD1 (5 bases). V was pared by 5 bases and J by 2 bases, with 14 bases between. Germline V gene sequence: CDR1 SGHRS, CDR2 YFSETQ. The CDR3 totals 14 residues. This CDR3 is CASRDQGFPYEQYF. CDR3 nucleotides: TGCGCCAGCAGGGATCAGGGCTTCCCCTACGAGCAGTACTTC.

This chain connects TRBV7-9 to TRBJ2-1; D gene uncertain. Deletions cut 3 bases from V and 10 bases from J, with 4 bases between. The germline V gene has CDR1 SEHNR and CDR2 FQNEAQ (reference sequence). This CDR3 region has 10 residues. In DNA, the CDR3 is TGTGCCAGCAGCTTTCAAGAGCAGTTCTTC. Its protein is CASSFQEQFF.

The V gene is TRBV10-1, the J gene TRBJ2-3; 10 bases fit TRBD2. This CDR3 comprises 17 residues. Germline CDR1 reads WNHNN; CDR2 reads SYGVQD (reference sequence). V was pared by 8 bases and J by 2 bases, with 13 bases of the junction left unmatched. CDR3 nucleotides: TGCGCCAGCGGACAGGAAGAAGCGGGAGGGCCCACAGATACGCAGTATTTT. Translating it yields CASGQEEAGGPTDTQYF.

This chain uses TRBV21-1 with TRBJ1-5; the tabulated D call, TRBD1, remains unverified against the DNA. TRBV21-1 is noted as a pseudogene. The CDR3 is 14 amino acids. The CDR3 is CASSKWQGPKPQHF. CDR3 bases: TGTGCCAGCAGCAAATGGCAGGGGCCCAAGCCCCAGCATTTT.

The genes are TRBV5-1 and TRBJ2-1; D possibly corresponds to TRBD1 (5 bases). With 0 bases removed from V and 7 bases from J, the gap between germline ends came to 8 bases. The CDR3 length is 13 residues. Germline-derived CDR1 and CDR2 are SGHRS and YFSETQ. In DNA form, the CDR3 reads TGCGCCAGCAGCTTGGGTAAGGGGAATGAGCAGTTCTTC. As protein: CASSLGKGNEQFF.

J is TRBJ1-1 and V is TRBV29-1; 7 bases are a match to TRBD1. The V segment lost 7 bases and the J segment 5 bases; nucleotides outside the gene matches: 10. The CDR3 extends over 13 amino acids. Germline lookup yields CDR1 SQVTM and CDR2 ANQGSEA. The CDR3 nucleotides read TGCAGCGCCAATGAGGGGGCAGTTACTGAAGCTTTCTTT. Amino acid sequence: CSANEGAVTEAFF. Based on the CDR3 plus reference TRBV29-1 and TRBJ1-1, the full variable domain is SAVISQKPSRDICQRGTSLTIQCQVDSQVTMMFWYRQQPGQSLTLIATANQGSEATYESGFVIDKFPISRPNLTFSTLTVSNMSPEDSSIYLCSANEGAVTEAFFGQGTRLTVV.

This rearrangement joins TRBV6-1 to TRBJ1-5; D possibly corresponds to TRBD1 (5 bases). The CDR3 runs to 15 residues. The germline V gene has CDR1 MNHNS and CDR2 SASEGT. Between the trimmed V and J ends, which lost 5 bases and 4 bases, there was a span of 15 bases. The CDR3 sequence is CASSSAGVPNQPQHF. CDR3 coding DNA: TGTGCCAGCAGTTCCGCGGGGGTTCCTAATCAGCCCCAGCATTTT.